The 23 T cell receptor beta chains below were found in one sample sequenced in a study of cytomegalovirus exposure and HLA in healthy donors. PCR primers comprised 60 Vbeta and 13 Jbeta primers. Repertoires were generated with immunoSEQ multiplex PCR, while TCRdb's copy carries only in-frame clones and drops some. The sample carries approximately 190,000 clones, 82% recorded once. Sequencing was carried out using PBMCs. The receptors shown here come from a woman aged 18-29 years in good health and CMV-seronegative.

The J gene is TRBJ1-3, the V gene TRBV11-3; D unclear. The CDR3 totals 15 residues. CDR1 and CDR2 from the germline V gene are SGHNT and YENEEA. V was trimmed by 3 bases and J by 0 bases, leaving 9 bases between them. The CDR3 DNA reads TGTGCCAGCAGCTTTTCACACGACTCTGGAAACACCATATATTTT. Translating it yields CASSFSHDSGNTIYF.

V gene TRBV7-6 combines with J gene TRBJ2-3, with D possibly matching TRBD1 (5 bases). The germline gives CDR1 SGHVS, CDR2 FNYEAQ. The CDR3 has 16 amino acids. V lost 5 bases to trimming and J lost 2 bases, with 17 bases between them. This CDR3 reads CASSTGHSSPTDTQYF. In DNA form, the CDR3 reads TGTGCCAGCAGCACAGGACATTCCTCCCCCACAGATACGCAGTATTTT.

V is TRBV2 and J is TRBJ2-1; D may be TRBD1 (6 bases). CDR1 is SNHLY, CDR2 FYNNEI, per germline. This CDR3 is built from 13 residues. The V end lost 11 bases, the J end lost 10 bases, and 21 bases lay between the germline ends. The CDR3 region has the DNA TGTGCCGGCCTAGAGGGGGATTACAGGGAGCAGTTCTTC. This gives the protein CAGLEGDYREQFF.

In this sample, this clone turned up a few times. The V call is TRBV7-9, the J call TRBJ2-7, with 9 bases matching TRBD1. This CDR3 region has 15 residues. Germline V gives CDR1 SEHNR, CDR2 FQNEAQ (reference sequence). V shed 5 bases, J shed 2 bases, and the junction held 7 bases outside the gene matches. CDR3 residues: CASSHNTGGPYEQYF. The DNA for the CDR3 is TGTGCCAGCAGCCATAATACAGGGGGCCCCTACGAGCAGTACTTC.

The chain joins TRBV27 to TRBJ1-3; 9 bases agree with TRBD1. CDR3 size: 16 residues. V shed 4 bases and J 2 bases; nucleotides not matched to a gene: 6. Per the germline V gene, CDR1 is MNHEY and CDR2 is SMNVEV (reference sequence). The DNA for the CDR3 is TGTGCCAGCAGTTCTACTCGGGACAGGGCTGGAAACACCATATATTTT. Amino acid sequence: CASSSTRDRAGNTIYF.

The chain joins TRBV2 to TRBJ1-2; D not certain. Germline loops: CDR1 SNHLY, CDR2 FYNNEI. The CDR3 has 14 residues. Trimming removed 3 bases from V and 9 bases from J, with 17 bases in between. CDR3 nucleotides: TGTGCCAGCAGTGATCCGGGAACGGCCCTGAGCTACACCTTC. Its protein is CASSDPGTALSYTF.

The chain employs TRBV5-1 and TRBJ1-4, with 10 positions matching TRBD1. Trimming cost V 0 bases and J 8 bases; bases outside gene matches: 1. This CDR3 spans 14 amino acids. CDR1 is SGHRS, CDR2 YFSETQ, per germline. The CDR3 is CASSLADRGEKLFF. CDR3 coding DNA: TGCGCCAGCAGCTTGGCGGACAGGGGGGAAAAACTGTTTTTT.

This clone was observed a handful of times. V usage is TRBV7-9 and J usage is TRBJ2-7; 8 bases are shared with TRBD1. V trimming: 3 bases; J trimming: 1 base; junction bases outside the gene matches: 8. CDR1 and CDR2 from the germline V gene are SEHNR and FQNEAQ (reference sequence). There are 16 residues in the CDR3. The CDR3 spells CASSFYGQGASYEQYF. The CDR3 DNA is TGTGCCAGCAGCTTCTACGGACAGGGAGCTTCCTACGAGCAGTACTTC.

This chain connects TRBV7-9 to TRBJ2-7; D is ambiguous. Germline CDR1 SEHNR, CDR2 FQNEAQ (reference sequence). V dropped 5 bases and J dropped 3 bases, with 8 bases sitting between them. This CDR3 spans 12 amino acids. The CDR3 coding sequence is TGTGCCAGCAGCGCCACGGGCTACGAGCAGTACTTC. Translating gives CASSATGYEQYF.

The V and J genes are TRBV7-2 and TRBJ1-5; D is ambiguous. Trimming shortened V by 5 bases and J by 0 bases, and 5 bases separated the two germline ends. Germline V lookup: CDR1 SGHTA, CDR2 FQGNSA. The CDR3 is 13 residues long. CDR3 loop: CASSPYSNQPQHF. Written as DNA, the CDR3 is TGTGCCAGCAGCCCCTATAGCAATCAGCCCCAGCATTTT.

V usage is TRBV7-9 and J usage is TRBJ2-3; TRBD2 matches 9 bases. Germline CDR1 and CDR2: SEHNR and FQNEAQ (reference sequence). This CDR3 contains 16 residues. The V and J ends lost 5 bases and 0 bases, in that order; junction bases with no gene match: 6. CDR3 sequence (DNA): TGTGCCAGCAGCAGCACTAGCGGGCCTAGCACAGATACGCAGTATTTT. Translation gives CASSSTSGPSTDTQYF.

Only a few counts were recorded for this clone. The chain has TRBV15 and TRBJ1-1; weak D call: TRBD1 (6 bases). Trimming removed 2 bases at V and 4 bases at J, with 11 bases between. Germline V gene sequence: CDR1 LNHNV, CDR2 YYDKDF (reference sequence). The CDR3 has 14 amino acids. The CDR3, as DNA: TGTGCCACCAGCAGATCAACAGGGCTCACTGAAGCTTTCTTT. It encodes CATSRSTGLTEAFF.

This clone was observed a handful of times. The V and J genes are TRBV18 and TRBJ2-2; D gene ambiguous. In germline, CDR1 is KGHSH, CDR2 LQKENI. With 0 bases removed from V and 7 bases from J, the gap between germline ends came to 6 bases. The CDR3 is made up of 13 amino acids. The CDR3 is CASSPPSIGELFF. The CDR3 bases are TGTGCCAGCTCACCACCGTCCATCGGGGAGCTGTTTTTT.

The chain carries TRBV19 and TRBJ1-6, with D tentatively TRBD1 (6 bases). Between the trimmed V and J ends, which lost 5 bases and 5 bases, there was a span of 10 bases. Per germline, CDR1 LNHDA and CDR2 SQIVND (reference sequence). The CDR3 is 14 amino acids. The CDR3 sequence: CASSADRNNSPLHF. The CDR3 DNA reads TGTGCCAGTAGTGCCGACAGGAATAATTCACCCCTCCACTTT.

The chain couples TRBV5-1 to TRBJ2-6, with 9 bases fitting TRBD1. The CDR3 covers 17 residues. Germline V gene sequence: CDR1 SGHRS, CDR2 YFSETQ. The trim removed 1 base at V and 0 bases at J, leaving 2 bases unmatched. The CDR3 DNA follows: TGCGCCAGCAGCTTGACAGGGGGCGGCTCTGGGGCCAACGTCCTGACTTTC. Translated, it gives CASSLTGGGSGANVLTF.

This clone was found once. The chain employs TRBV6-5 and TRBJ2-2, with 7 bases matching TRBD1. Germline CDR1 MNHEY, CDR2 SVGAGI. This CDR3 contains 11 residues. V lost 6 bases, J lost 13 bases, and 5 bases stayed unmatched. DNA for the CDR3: TGTGCCAGCAGCCGACAGGGCCGGCTGTTTTTT. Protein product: CASSRQGRLFF.

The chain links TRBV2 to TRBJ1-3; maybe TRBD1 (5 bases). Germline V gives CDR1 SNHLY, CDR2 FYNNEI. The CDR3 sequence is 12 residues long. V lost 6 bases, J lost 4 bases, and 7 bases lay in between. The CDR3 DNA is TGTGCCAGCAGAAACAGGGGAAACACCATATATTTT. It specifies CASRNRGNTIYF. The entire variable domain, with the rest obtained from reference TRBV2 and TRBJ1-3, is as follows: EPEVTQTPSHQVTQMGQEVILRCVPISNHLYFYWYRQILGQKVEFLVSFYNNEISEKSEIFDDQFSVERPDGSNFTLKIRSTKLEDSAMYFCASRNRGNTIYFGEGSWLTVV.

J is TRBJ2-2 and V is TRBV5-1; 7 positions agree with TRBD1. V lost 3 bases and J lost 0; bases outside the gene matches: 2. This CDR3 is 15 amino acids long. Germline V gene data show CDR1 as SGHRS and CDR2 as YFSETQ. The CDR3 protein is CASSYRGSNTGELFF. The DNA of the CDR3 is TGCGCCAGCAGCTACAGGGGCTCGAACACCGGGGAGCTGTTTTTT.

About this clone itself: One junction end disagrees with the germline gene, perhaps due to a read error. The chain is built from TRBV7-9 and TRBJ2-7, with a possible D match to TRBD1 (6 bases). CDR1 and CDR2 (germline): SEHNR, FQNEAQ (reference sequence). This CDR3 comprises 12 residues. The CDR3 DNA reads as TGTTCCAGCAGCTCCCACAGGGACGAGCAGTACTTC. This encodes CSSSSHRDEQYF.

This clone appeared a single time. CDR3 in amino acids: CASSWDRGTDTQYF. Here the CDR3 DNA reads TGCGCCAGCAGCTGGGACAGAGGCACAGATACGCAGTATTTT. This rearrangement joins TRBV5-1 to TRBJ2-3, with TRBD1 matching 7 bases. The CDR3 totals 14 residues. V shed 3 bases, J shed 1 base, and the junction held 2 bases outside the gene matches. The germline V gene has CDR1 SGHRS and CDR2 YFSETQ.

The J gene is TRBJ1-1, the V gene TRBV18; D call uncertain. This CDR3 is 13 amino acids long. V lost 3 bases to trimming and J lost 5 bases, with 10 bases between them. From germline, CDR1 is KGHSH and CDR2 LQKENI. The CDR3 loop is CASSPNENTEAFF. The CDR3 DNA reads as TGTGCCAGCTCACCCAACGAGAATACTGAAGCTTTCTTT.

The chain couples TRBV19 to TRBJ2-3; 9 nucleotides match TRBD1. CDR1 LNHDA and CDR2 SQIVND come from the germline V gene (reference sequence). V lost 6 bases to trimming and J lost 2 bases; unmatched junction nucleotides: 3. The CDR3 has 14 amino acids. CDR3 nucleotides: TGTGCCAGTAGCGACAGGGGGGCCACAGATACGCAGTATTTT. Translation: CASSDRGATDTQYF.

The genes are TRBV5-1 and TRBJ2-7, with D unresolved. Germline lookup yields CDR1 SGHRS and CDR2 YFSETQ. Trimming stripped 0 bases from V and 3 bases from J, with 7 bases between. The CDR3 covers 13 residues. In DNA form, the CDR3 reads TGCGCCAGCAGCTTGGGGAGAGACTACGAGCAGTACTTC. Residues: CASSLGRDYEQYF.